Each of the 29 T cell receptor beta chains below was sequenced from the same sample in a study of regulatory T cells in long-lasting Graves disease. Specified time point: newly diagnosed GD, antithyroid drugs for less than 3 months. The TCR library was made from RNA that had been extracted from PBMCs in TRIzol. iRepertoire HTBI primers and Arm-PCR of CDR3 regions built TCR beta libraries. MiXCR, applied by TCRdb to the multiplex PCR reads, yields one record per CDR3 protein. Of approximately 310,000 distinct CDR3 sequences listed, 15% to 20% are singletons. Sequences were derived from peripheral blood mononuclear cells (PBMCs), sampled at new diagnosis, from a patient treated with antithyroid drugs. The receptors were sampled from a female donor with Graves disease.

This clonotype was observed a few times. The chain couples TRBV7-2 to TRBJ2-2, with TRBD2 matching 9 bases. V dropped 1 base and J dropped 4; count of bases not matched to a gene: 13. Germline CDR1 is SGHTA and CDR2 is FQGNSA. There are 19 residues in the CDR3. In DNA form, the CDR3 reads TGTGCCAGCAGCTTAGACGCTGCTGCTAGCGGGGCGAGCACCGGGGAGCTGTTTTTT. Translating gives CASSLDAAASGASTGELFF.

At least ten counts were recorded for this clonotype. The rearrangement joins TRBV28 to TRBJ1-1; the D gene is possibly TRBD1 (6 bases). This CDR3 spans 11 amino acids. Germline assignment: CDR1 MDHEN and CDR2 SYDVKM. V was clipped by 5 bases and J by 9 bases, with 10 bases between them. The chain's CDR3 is CASSKWDKAFF. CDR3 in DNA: TGTGCCAGCAGTAAGTGGGACAAAGCTTTCTTT.

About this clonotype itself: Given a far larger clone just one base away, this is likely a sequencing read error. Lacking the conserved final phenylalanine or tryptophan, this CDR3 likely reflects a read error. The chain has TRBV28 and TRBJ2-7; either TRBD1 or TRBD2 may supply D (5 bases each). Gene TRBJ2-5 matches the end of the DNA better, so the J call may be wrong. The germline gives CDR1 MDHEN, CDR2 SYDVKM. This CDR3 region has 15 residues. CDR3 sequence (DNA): TGTGCCAGCAGTACCCCCCGGGGCTACCAAGAGACCCAGTACCTC. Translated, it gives CASSTPRGYQETQYL.

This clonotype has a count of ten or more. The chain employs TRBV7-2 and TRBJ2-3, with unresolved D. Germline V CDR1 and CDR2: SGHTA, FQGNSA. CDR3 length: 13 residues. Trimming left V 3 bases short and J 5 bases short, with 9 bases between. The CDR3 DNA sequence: TGTGCCAGCAGCTTTACCGGCGGAGATACGCAGTATTTT. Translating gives CASSFTGGDTQYF.

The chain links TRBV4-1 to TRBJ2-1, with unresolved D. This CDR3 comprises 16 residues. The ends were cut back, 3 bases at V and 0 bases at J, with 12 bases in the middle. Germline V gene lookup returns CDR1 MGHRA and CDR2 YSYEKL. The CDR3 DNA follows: TGCGCCAGCAGCCAGGCCTTGAGCGCCTCCTACAATGAGCAGTTCTTC. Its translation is CASSQALSASYNEQFF.

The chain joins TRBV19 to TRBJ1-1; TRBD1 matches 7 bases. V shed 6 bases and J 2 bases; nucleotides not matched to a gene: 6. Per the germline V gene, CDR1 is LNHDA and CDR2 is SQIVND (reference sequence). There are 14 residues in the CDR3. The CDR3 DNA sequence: TGTGCCAGTAGCTCGACAGGGACCAACACTGAAGCTTTCTTT. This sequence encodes CASSSTGTNTEAFF.

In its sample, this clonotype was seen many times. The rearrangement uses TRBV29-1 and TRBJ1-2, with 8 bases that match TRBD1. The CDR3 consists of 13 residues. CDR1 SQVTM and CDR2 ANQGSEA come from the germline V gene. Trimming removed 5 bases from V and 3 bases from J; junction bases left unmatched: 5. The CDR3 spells CSVFSDRDYGYTF. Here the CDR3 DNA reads TGCAGCGTTTTCTCGGACAGGGACTATGGCTACACCTTC.

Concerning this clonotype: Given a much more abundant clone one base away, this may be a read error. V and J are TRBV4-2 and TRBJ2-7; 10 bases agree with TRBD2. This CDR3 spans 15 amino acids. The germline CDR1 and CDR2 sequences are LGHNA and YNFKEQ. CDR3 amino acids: CASSQESSGSYELYF. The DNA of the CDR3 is TGTGCCAGCAGCCAAGAATCTAGCGGGAGTTACGAGCTGTACTTC.

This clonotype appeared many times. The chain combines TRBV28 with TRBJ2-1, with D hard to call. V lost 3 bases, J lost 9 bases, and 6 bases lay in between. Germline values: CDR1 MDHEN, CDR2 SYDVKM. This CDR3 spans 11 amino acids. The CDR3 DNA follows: TGTGCCAGCAGTTTTACGGGTGAGCAGTTCTTC. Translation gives CASSFTGEQFF.

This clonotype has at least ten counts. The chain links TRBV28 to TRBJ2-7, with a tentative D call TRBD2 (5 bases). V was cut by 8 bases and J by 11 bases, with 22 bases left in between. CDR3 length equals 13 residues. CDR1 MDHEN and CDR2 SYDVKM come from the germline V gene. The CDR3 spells CASVGYGVPREYF. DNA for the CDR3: TGTGCCAGCGTCGGGTATGGGGTCCCGAGGGAGTACTTC.

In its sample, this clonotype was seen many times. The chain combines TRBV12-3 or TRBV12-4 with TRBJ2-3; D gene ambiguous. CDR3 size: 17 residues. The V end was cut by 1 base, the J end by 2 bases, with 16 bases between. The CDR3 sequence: CASSLDIQVLDTDTQYF. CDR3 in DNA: TGTGCCAGCAGTTTAGATATCCAGGTCCTGGACACAGATACGCAGTATTTT.

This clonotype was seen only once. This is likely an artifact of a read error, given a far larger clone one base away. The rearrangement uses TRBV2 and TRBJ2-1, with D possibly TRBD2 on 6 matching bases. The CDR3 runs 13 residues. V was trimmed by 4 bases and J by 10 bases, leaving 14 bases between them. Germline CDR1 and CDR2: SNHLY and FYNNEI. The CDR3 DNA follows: TGTGCCAGCAGTGGGGGGAGCGGGTACGAGCAGTTCTTC. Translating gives CASSGGSGYEQFF. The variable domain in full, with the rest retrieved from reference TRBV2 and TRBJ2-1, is EPEVTQTPSHQVTQMGQEVILRCVPISNHLYFYWYRQILGQKVEFLVSFYNNEISEKSEIFDDQFSVERPDGSNFTLKIRSTKLEDSAMYFCASSGGSGYEQFFGPGTRLTVL.

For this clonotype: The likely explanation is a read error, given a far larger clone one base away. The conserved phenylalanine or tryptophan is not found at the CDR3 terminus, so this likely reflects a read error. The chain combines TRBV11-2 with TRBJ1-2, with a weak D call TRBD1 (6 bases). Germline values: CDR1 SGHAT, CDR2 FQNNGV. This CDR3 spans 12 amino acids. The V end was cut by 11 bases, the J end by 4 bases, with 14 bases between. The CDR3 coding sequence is TGTGCCTCGCACAGGGAGCCCTATGGCTACACCCTC. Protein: CASHREPYGYTL.

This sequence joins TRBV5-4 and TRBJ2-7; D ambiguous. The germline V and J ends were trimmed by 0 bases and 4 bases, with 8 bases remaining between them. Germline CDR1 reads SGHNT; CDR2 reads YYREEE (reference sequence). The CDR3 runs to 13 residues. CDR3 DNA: TGTGCCAGCAGCTTGGGGTCTGATTACGAGCAGTACTTC. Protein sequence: CASSLGSDYEQYF.

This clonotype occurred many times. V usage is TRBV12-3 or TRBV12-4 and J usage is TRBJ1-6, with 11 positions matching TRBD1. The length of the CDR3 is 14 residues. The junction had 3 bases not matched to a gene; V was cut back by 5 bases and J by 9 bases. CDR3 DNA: TGTGCCAGCAGTACCGGGACAGGGGGTTCACCCCTCCACTTT. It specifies CASSTGTGGSPLHF.

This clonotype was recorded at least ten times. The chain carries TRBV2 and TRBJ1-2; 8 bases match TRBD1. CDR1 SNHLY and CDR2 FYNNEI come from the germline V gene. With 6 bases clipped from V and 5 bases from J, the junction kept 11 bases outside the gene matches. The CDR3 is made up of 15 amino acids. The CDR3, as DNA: TGTGCCAGCAGCCATGACAGGGGAGGAAGTTATGGCTACACCTTC. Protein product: CASSHDRGGSYGYTF.

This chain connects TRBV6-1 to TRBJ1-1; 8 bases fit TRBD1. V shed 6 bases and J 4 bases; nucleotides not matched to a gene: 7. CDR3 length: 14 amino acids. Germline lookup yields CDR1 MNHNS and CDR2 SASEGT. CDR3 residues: CASRPGQDITEAFF. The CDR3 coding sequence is TGTGCCAGCAGGCCGGGACAGGATATCACTGAAGCTTTCTTT.

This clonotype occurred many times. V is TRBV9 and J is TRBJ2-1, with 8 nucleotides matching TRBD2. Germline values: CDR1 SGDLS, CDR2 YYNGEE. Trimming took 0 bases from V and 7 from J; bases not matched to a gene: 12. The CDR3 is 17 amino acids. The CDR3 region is CASSVEVVSGSRNEQFF. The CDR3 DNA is TGTGCCAGCAGCGTAGAGGTGGTGAGCGGGAGTAGGAATGAGCAGTTCTTC. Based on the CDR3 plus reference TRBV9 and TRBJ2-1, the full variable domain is DSGVTQTPKHLITATGQRVTLRCSPRSGDLSVYWYQQSLDQGLQFLIQYYNGEERAKGNILERFSAQQFPDLHSELNLSSLELGDSALYFCASSVEVVSGSRNEQFFGPGTRLTVL.

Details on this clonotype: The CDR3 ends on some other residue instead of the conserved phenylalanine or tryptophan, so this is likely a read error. DNA of the CDR3: TGTGCCAGCAGCGCAGCCTTTGCAGGGGGTGGCACCGAAGCTTTCTGT. This sequence encodes CASSAAFAGGGTEAFC. The V call is TRBV9, the J call TRBJ1-1, with TRBD1 identical over 7 bases. The trim removed 3 bases at V and 8 bases at J, leaving 16 bases unmatched. This CDR3 contains 16 residues. Germline loops: CDR1 SGDLS, CDR2 YYNGEE.

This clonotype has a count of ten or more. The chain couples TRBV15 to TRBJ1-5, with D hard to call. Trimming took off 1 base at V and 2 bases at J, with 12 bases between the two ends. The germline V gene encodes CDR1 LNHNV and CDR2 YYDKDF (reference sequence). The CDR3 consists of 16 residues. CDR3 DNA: TGTGCCACCAGCAGAGTATCGGGGTCGGGCAATCAGCCCCAGCATTTT. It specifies CATSRVSGSGNQPQHF.

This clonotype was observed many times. CDR3 nucleotides: TGTGCCAGCAGCGGGGACGGGAGAAAGACAGATACGCAGTATTTT. Residues: CASSGDGRKTDTQYF. The rearrangement joins TRBV9 to TRBJ2-3, with a tentative D call TRBD2 (6 bases). The CDR3 covers 15 residues. The V gene's germline CDR1 is SGDLS and CDR2 YYNGEE. The ends were cut back, 3 bases at V and 3 bases at J, with 14 bases in the middle.

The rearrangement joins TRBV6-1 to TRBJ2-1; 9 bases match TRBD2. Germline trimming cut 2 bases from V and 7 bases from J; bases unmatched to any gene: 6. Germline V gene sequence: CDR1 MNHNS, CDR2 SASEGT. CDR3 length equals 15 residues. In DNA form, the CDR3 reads TGTGCCAGCAGTGAATTAATAGCGGGAGTGAATGAGCAGTTCTTC. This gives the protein CASSELIAGVNEQFF.

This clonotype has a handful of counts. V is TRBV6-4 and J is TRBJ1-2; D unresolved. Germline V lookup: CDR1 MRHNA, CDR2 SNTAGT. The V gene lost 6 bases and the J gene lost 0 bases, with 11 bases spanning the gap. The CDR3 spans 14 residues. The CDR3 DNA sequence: TGTGCCAGCAGACAAGACACATCTAACTATGGCTACACCTTC. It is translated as CASRQDTSNYGYTF.

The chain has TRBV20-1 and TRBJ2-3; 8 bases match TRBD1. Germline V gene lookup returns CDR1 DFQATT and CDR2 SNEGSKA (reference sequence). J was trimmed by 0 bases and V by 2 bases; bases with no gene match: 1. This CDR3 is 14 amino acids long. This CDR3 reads CSARQGASTDTQYF. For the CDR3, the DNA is TGCAGTGCTAGACAGGGGGCTAGCACAGATACGCAGTATTTT.

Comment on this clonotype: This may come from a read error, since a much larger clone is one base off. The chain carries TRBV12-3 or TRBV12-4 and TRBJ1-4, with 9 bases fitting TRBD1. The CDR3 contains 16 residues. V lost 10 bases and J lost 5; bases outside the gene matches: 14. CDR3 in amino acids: CAIRPTGTGTNEKLFF. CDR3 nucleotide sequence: TGTGCCATCAGGCCAACCGGGACAGGGACGAATGAAAAACTGTTTTTT.

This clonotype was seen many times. CDR3 amino acids: CAICRDSQNSPLHF. The CDR3 DNA sequence: TGTGCCATCTGCCGGGACAGCCAAAATTCACCCCTCCACTTT. This chain uses TRBV10-3 with TRBJ1-6; 7 bases match TRBD1. Germline trimming cut 8 bases from V and 7 bases from J; bases unmatched to any gene: 8. Germline V CDR1 and CDR2: ENHRY, SYGVKD. The CDR3 contains 14 residues.

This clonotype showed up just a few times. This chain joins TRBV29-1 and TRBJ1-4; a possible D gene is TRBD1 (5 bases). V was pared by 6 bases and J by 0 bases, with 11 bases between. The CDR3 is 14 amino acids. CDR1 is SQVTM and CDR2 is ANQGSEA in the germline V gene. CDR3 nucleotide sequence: TGCAGCGTCGGGGACGGAACAACTAATGAAAAACTGTTTTTT. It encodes CSVGDGTTNEKLFF.

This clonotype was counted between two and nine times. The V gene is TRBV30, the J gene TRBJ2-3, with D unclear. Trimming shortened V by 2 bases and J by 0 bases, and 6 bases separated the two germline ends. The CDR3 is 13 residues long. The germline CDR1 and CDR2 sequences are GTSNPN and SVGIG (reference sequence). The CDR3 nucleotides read TGTGCCTGGAGTACTCCTAGCACAGATACGCAGTATTTT. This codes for CAWSTPSTDTQYF. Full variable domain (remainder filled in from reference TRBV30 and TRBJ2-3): SQTIHQWPATLVQPVGSPLSLECTVEGTSNPNLYWYRQAAGRGLQLLFYSVGIGQISSEVPQNLSASRPQDRQFILSSKKLLLSDSGFYLCAWSTPSTDTQYFGPGTRLTVL.

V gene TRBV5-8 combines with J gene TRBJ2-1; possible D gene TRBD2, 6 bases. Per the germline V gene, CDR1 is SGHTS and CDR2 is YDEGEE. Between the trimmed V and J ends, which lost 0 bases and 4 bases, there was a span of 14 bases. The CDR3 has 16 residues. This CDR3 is CASSLAGIAEYNEQFF. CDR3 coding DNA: TGTGCCAGCAGCTTGGCCGGGATAGCGGAGTACAATGAGCAGTTCTTC.